The T cell receptor (beta chain) described here comes from a study of regulatory T cells in long-lasting Graves disease. The wider study: The study enrolled newly diagnosed Graves' patients on antithyroid drugs under 3 months.

The time point: newly diagnosed GD, antithyroid drugs for less than 3 months. The TCR library was made from RNA extracted from PBMCs. Deletions cut 0 bases from V and 0 bases from J, with 12 bases between. This CDR3 has 16 amino acids. Germline lookup yields CDR1 SGHRS and CDR2 YFSETQ. The TCR beta library used iRepertoire HTBI primers with Arm-PCR amplification of CDR3. TCRdb called the multiplex PCR reads again in MiXCR, with one record for every CDR3 protein. The table shows about 540,000 distinct CDR3 sequences, with approximately 15% occurring only once. This clonotype was seen at least ten times. Another study also made use of these data, one on T cells in Graves' hyperthyroidism and ophthalmopathy. That publication notes: Clinical symptoms, serum thyroxine, TRAb, thyroid ultrasound and orbital computed tomography informed diagnoses.

This sample comprised peripheral blood mononuclear cells (PBMCs), obtained at new diagnosis, from a patient treated with antithyroid drugs. The rearrangement uses TRBV5-1 and TRBJ1-1, with D unresolved. This TCR was recovered from a man aged 25-45 years with Graves disease. The chain's CDR3 is CASSLANGRLNTEAFF. The DNA for the CDR3 is TGCGCCAGCAGCTTGGCCAATGGGAGATTGAACACTGAAGCTTTCTTT.